Listed below are T cell receptor beta chains from one sample, sequenced in a study of OX40 agonist ivuxolimab in advanced cancers. Some clones are missing from TCRdb's copy, which holds only in-frame ones; the method was immunoSEQ multiplex PCR. The sample contains tens of thousands of clones, approximately 80% of which appear only once. The material was CD4+ or CD8+ T cells sorted from blood, obtained in a trial of the OX40 agonist ivuxolimab. The origin of the receptors is an adult with an advanced solid tumor such as melanoma, head and neck, liver or kidney cancer. Each CDR3 is given with its conserved first and last residue. A D gene is named only where the DNA matches it firmly. Expanded clones get a size class; other rows say once, few or many, or leave the size out.

J gene | D gene | V gene | clone size | CDR3 DNA | CDR3 protein
TRBJ2-3 | . | TRBV5-5 | . | TGTGCCAGCAGCTTAGGAGGGATTGCTTCCCAGTATTTT | CASSLGGIASQYF
TRBJ2-4 | TRBD1 | TRBV28 | . | TGTGCCAGCAGCCTTACAGGGGGGTTAGCCAAAAACATTCAGTACTTC | CASSLTGGLAKNIQYF
TRBJ2-1 | TRBD1 | TRBV7-3 | . | TGTGCCAGCAGCGCCCACTACGGGACAGCCATAAATGAGCAGTTCTTC | CASSAHYGTAINEQFF
TRBJ1-2 | . | TRBV4-3 | . | TGCGCCAGCAGCCAAGATCCCCTGGGGGGGAATGGCTACACCTTC | CASSQDPLGGNGYTF
TRBJ2-3 | TRBD1 | TRBV27 | . | TGTGCCAGCAGCCGACTACCCGGACAGGGTGATACGCAGTATTTT | CASSRLPGQGDTQYF
TRBJ1-1 | . | TRBV6-1 | . | TGTGCCAGCCCCGGACAGTCGCTTTCTCAAGCTTTCTTT | CASPGQSLSQAFF
TRBJ2-1 | . | TRBV4-2 | . | TGTGCCAGCAGCCAAGAGACCTACAATGAGCAGTTCTTC | CASSQETYNEQFF
TRBJ2-7 | . | TRBV13 | . | TGTGCCAGCAGCCAAGGAGAGGGTGGGTACGAGCAGTACTTC | CASSQGEGGYEQYF
TRBJ1-1 | . | TRBV18 | . | TGTGCCAGCTCACCACAGCAAGCGAACCCCACTGAAGCTTTCTTT | CASSPQQANPTEAFF
TRBJ1-2 | TRBD1 | TRBV5-1 | . | TGTGCCAGCAGCTTAGGACAGGGGCTACCCCAGGACTACACCTTC | CASSLGQGLPQDYTF
TRBJ1-5 | . | TRBV5-1 | . | TGCGCCAGCCACCCCGGGAGTGGCAATCAGCCCCAGCATTTT | CASHPGSGNQPQHF
TRBJ1-5 | . | TRBV10-1 | few | TGCGCCAGCAGTGACGGCAGTCGTGAGCCCCAGCATTTT | CASSDGSREPQHF
TRBJ2-1 | . | TRBV4-1 | . | TGCGCCAGCAGCCCCGGTCAGGGGTGGAATGAGCAGTTCTTC | CASSPGQGWNEQFF
TRBJ2-2 | . | TRBV2 | . | TGTGCCAGCAGTGGGCTCAGGTACTCGAACACCGGGGAGCTGTTTTTT | CASSGLRYSNTGELFF
TRBJ1-2 | TRBD1 | TRBV27 | . | TGTGCCAGCATGCCCAGGGGGTATGGCTACACCTTC | CASMPRGYGYTF
TRBJ2-7 | . | TRBV5-4 | . | TGTGCCAGCAGCTGGGTGGTATCAGACGAGCAGTACTTC | CASSWVVSDEQYF